The 32 T cell receptor beta chains listed next were all sequenced from one sample in a study of T cell repertoires in cytomegalovirus infection. These receptors lack a known antigen. TCRdb reprocessed the reads via MiXCR and lists one record per CDR3 protein. The repertoire consists of approximately 590,000 distinct CDR3 sequences, with roughly 43% occurring once and the leading ten covering around 46%. The source was cultured PBMCs, collected from culture after CMV antigen stimulation. These receptor sequences come from a human donor in good health (CMV status not recorded). Some clones in this sample may be carry-over from other donors' samples.

This clonotype was observed a few times. This chain connects TRBV19 to TRBJ1-5, with D perhaps matching TRBD1 (5 bases). Germline CDR1 and CDR2: LNHDA and SQIVND (reference sequence). This CDR3 contains 19 residues. V lost 4 bases and J lost 1, with 23 bases in between. CDR3 DNA sequence: TGTGCCAGTAGTACACGGCGATCTTACGACAGTGAAAGCAATCAGCCCCAGCATTTT. Its translation: CASSTRRSYDSESNQPQHF.

This clonotype was counted many times. The chain employs TRBV7-2 and TRBJ2-7; the D is unclear. Germline assignment: CDR1 SGHTA and CDR2 FQGNSA. The CDR3 is 12 amino acids. Trimming stripped 2 bases from V and 6 bases from J, with 8 bases between. DNA of the CDR3: TGTGCCAGCAGCTTAAGCAGTTCCGAGCAGTACTTC. Translated: CASSLSSSEQYF.

The chain uses TRBV7-2 and TRBJ1-3; D unresolved. Trimming took 1 base from V and 8 from J, leaving 3 bases between them. CDR3 length: 11 amino acids. The V gene's germline CDR1 is SGHTA and CDR2 FQGNSA. As DNA, the CDR3 is TGTGCCAGCAGCTTAGAGGACACCATATATTTT. This codes for CASSLEDTIYF.

This clonotype was found a few times. This rearrangement joins TRBV6-1 to TRBJ1-1; D call uncertain. The V gene lost 7 bases and the J gene lost 5 bases, with 11 bases spanning the gap. Germline-derived CDR1 and CDR2 are MNHNS and SASEGT. The CDR3 length is 12 residues. CDR3 in DNA: TGTGCCAGCATTGGGATTGGGACTGAAGCTTTCTTT. Protein product: CASIGIGTEAFF.

The V call is TRBV6-5, the J call TRBJ1-1; TRBD1 is a possible D gene (6 bases). V was pared by 5 bases and J by 11 bases, with 12 bases between. This CDR3 is built from 11 residues. In germline, CDR1 is MNHEY, CDR2 SVGAGI. The CDR3 DNA is TGTGCCAGCAGTCAAGGACAGACGGCTTTCTTT. Its protein is CASSQGQTAFF.

This chain uses TRBV7-2 with TRBJ2-3; 8 nucleotides line up with TRBD1. The ends lost 3 bases at V and 4 bases at J; junction bases unmatched: 3. The CDR3 spans 14 residues. Germline V gene lookup returns CDR1 SGHTA and CDR2 FQGNSA. CDR3 loop: CASSFQQGADTQYF. CDR3 nucleotide sequence: TGTGCCAGCAGCTTTCAACAGGGGGCAGATACGCAGTATTTT.

This clonotype has a handful of counts. The chain links TRBV2 to TRBJ1-5; D call uncertain. The CDR3 loop spans 13 amino acids. Germline loops: CDR1 SNHLY, CDR2 FYNNEI. V was shortened by 5 bases and J by 6 bases, with 11 bases between the two germline ends. As DNA, the CDR3 is TGTGCCAGCAGTCGCGGGTCGGGTCAGCCCCAGCATTTT. Protein: CASSRGSGQPQHF. Looking up the rest from reference TRBV2 and TRBJ1-5 gives the full variable domain: EPEVTQTPSHQVTQMGQEVILRCVPISNHLYFYWYRQILGQKVEFLVSFYNNEISEKSEIFDDQFSVERPDGSNFTLKIRSTKLEDSAMYFCASSRGSGQPQHFGDGTRLSIL.

This clonotype turned up a few times. This rearrangement joins TRBV7-2 to TRBJ2-7, with D tentatively TRBD2 (5 bases). This CDR3 has 16 amino acids. The germline CDR1 and CDR2 sequences are SGHTA and FQGNSA. V was pared by 3 bases and J by 2 bases, with 17 bases between. The CDR3 reads CASSFVSPGGTYEQYF. The CDR3 region has the DNA TGTGCCAGCAGCTTTGTCAGCCCAGGAGGTACCTACGAGCAGTACTTC.

The gene calls are TRBV7-2 and TRBJ2-5; possibly TRBD1 for D (6 bases). Germline V CDR1 and CDR2: SGHTA, FQGNSA. With 4 bases removed from V and 2 bases from J, the gap between germline ends came to 17 bases. This CDR3 contains 16 residues. For the CDR3, the DNA is TGTGCCAGCAGCTCCCTGGGGTGGGGGCCGCAAGAGACCCAGTACTTC. It specifies CASSSLGWGPQETQYF.

The rearrangement links TRBV5-5 to TRBJ2-3, with D hard to call. This CDR3 is built from 14 residues. The V gene lost 8 bases and the J gene lost 2 bases, with 15 bases spanning the gap. Germline V gene data show CDR1 as SGHKS and CDR2 as YYEKEE (reference sequence). The CDR3 DNA sequence: TGTGCCAGTAGGGCCGCCCTCCACACAGATACGCAGTATTTT. It specifies CASRAALHTDTQYF.

Only a few counts were recorded for this clonotype. The chain recombines TRBV27 with TRBJ2-1; 10 bases align to TRBD2. V shed 8 bases, J shed 9 bases, and the junction held 13 bases outside the gene matches. The germline V gene encodes CDR1 MNHEY and CDR2 SMNVEV (reference sequence). The CDR3 sequence is 15 residues long. As DNA, the CDR3 is TGTGCCAGCCTTCGGACTAGCGGTGTGGCTGGTGAGCAGTTCTTC. Its translation is CASLRTSGVAGEQFF.

The chain combines TRBV12-5 with TRBJ2-5, with D perhaps TRBD1 (5 bases). CDR1 LGHNT and CDR2 FRNRAP come from the germline V gene. The V end was cut by 7 bases, the J end by 1 base, with 16 bases between. The CDR3 extends over 15 amino acids. CDR3 loop: CASASKGRSQETQYF. CDR3 nucleotide sequence: TGTGCTAGTGCCTCAAAGGGGCGCAGCCAAGAGACCCAGTACTTC.

The V gene is TRBV5-4, the J gene TRBJ1-3; D is uncertain. CDR3 length: 16 amino acids. Between the trimmed V and J ends, which lost 0 bases and 0 bases, there was a span of 10 bases. CDR1 is SGHNT and CDR2 is YYREEE in the germline V gene (reference sequence). The CDR3 spells CASSLDPTPSGNTIYF. The CDR3 DNA reads TGTGCCAGCAGCTTGGACCCTACCCCCTCTGGAAACACCATATATTTT.

This clonotype was recorded a few times. The chain couples TRBV7-2 to TRBJ2-7, with 13 positions matching TRBD2. This CDR3 is built from 15 residues. CDR1 is SGHTA, CDR2 FQGNSA, per germline. After removal of 6 bases from V and 2 bases from J, the junction contained 4 bases not matched to a gene. The CDR3 sequence: CASRQGTSGTYEQYF. CDR3 DNA sequence: TGTGCCAGCAGGCAGGGGACTAGCGGGACCTACGAGCAGTACTTC. Filled out from reference TRBV7-2 and TRBJ2-7, the complete variable domain reads GAGVSQSPSNKVTEKGKDVELRCDPISGHTALYWYRQSLGQGLEFLIYFQGNSAPDKSGLPSDRFSAERTGGSVSTLTIQRTQQEDSAVYLCASRQGTSGTYEQYFGPGTRLTVT.

The chain joins TRBV19 to TRBJ1-2; TRBD1 might be the D (6 bases). Looked up from germline, CDR1 is LNHDA and CDR2 is SQIVND (reference sequence). CDR3 length: 11 residues. The ends were cut back, 9 bases at V and 8 bases at J, with 13 bases in the middle. The CDR3 DNA is TGTGCCAGACAGGGTCCGGGAGGCTACACCTTC. Protein product: CARQGPGGYTF.

In its sample, this clonotype was seen a few times. The rearrangement uses TRBV15 and TRBJ2-7, with 9 positions matching TRBD1. V was pared by 1 base and J by 6 bases, with 10 bases of the junction left unmatched. Looked up from germline, CDR1 is LNHNV and CDR2 is YYDKDF (reference sequence). The CDR3 has 16 amino acids. CDR3 nucleotides: TGTGCCACCAGCAGAGTGGTAGGGACAGGGTTCTTCGAGCAGTACTTC. Translation: CATSRVVGTGFFEQYF.

In this sample, this clonotype turned up a few times. The chain is built from TRBV11-2 and TRBJ1-4, with 8 bases fitting TRBD1. Germline V gives CDR1 SGHAT, CDR2 FQNNGV. Trimming at V came to 7 bases and at J to 4 bases, leaving 5 bases not matched to a gene. This CDR3 comprises 14 residues. CDR3 DNA sequence: TGTGCCAGCACCAGGGGGCTGGGTAATGAAAAACTGTTTTTT. As protein: CASTRGLGNEKLFF.

This chain links TRBV30 with TRBJ2-5; D uncertain. Germline lookup yields CDR1 GTSNPN and CDR2 SVGIG (reference sequence). The CDR3 spans 11 residues. Trimming took off 2 bases at V and 4 bases at J, with 5 bases between the two ends. CDR3 sequence: CAWSLGETQYF. The CDR3 region has the DNA TGTGCCTGGAGTCTGGGAGAGACCCAGTACTTC.

This chain uses TRBV18 with TRBJ2-1; 9 bases match TRBD2. The V and J ends lost 3 bases and 10 bases, in that order; junction bases with no gene match: 7. CDR3 length: 14 amino acids. Germline values: CDR1 KGHSH, CDR2 LQKENI. CDR3 DNA: TGTGCCAGCTCACCCCAAGCGGGGGGCCTCGAGCAGTTCTTC. It is translated as CASSPQAGGLEQFF.

This clonotype showed up just a few times. The chain combines TRBV19 with TRBJ1-1, with D perhaps matching TRBD1 (5 bases). Trimming took off 3 bases at V and 4 bases at J, with 15 bases between the two ends. Germline CDR1 reads LNHDA; CDR2 reads SQIVND (reference sequence). The CDR3 covers 15 residues. DNA of the CDR3: TGTGCCAGTAGTATGGGATGGCAGGGAAGCACTGAAGCTTTCTTT. Amino acids: CASSMGWQGSTEAFF. Based on the CDR3 plus reference TRBV19 and TRBJ1-1, the full variable domain is DGGITQSPKYLFRKEGQNVTLSCEQNLNHDAMYWYRQDPGQGLRLIYYSQIVNDFQKGDIAEGYSVSREKKESFPLTVTSAQKNPTAFYLCASSMGWQGSTEAFFGQGTRLTVV.

At least ten counts were recorded for this clonotype. The V and J genes are TRBV7-2 and TRBJ2-7; possible D gene TRBD1, 5 bases. The germline V gene encodes CDR1 SGHTA and CDR2 FQGNSA. CDR3 length: 12 residues. Trimming shortened V by 2 bases and J by 3 bases, and 5 bases separated the two germline ends. The CDR3 region has the DNA TGTGCCAGCAGCTTAAGGGGCTACGAGCAGTACTTC. The encoded protein is CASSLRGYEQYF.

The CDR3 nucleotides read TGTGCCAGCAGTCAAGGGACCTCTGGAAACACCATATATTTT. It codes for CASSQGTSGNTIYF. The chain links TRBV7-8 to TRBJ1-3; D is possibly TRBD1 (5 bases). Germline V CDR1 and CDR2: SGHVS, FQNEAQ. Trimming removed 6 bases from V and 0 bases from J, with 9 bases in between. The CDR3 is 14 residues long. The full variable domain, with the rest looked up from reference TRBV7-8 and TRBJ1-3, is GAGVSQSPRYKVAKRGQDVALRCDPISGHVSLFWYQQALGQGPEFLTYFQNEAQLDKSGLPSDRFFAERPEGSVSTLKIQRTQQEDSAVYLCASSQGTSGNTIYFGEGSWLTVV.

This clonotype was observed a few times. CDR3 loop: CASSLWDVTSTDTQYF. CDR3 DNA: TGTGCCAGCAGCCTCTGGGACGTCACTAGCACAGATACGCAGTATTTT. The V and J genes are TRBV7-2 and TRBJ2-3; the D gene could be TRBD1 or TRBD2 (5 bases each). Trimming left V 5 bases short and J 0 bases short, with 15 bases between. The CDR3 is made up of 16 amino acids. The germline V gene encodes CDR1 SGHTA and CDR2 FQGNSA. Combining the CDR3 with reference TRBV7-2 and TRBJ2-3 gives the whole variable domain GAGVSQSPSNKVTEKGKDVELRCDPISGHTALYWYRQSLGQGLEFLIYFQGNSAPDKSGLPSDRFSAERTGGSVSTLTIQRTQQEDSAVYLCASSLWDVTSTDTQYFGPGTRLTVL.

CDR3 in DNA: TGCGCCAGCAGCTTTCGGGGGGCTCCAGGGATCGGGGAGCTGTTTTTT. Its translation: CASSFRGAPGIGELFF. The chain employs TRBV4-1 and TRBJ2-2, with a weak D call TRBD2 (7 bases). The CDR3 totals 16 residues. V was trimmed by 5 bases and J by 7 bases, leaving 20 bases between them. Looked up from germline, CDR1 is MGHRA and CDR2 is YSYEKL.

The chain joins TRBV6-2 or TRBV6-3 to TRBJ1-1; unclear D gene. Per the germline V gene, CDR1 is MNHEY and CDR2 is SVGEGT. V lost 10 bases and J lost 6, with 12 bases in between. There are 11 residues in the CDR3. The CDR3 protein is CATQRFAEAFF. CDR3 sequence (DNA): TGTGCCACCCAGAGGTTCGCTGAAGCTTTCTTT.

The gene calls are TRBV25-1 and TRBJ2-1, with 9 bases identical to TRBD2. J gave up 8 bases and V 9 bases, and 11 bases lay outside the gene matches. The CDR3 sequence is 14 residues long. Germline values: CDR1 MGHDK, CDR2 SYGVNS. CDR3 residues: CARPRGGNVYEQFF. CDR3 sequence (DNA): TGTGCCAGACCGCGGGGGGGCAACGTCTATGAGCAGTTCTTC.

This clonotype has only a few counts. The chain has TRBV6-5 and TRBJ1-2; 11 bases fit TRBD1. This CDR3 is built from 13 residues. The ends lost 5 bases at V and 7 bases at J; junction bases unmatched: 3. In germline, CDR1 is MNHEY, CDR2 SVGAGI. CDR3 in DNA: TGTGCCAGCAGTCCGGGACAGGGGGGTGGCTACACCTTC. It is translated as CASSPGQGGGYTF.

The chain links TRBV11-2 to TRBJ2-7; 7 bases fit TRBD1. V gave up 2 bases and J gave up 3 bases; unmatched junction bases: 10. The CDR3 has 16 residues. Germline V gene lookup returns CDR1 SGHAT and CDR2 FQNNGV. The CDR3 spells CASSLRTGQSIYEQYF. The CDR3, as DNA: TGTGCCAGCAGCTTAAGGACGGGACAGTCGATCTACGAGCAGTACTTC.

The J gene is TRBJ1-2, the V gene TRBV10-3, with 7 nucleotides matching TRBD1. The CDR3 has 13 amino acids. Germline V CDR1 and CDR2: ENHRY, SYGVKD. V shed 6 bases, J shed 4 bases, and the junction held 5 bases outside the gene matches. CDR3 residues: CAIRIQGPYGYTF. In DNA form, the CDR3 reads TGTGCCATCAGGATACAGGGGCCCTATGGCTACACCTTC.

The table lists this clonotype with a few counts. This chain uses TRBV7-6 with TRBJ2-3; unclear D gene. CDR1 is SGHVS and CDR2 is FNYEAQ in the germline V gene. The V end was cut by 4 bases, the J end by 4 bases, with 9 bases between. The CDR3 consists of 13 residues. CDR3 in DNA: TGTGCCAGCAGCTCCTCGTTGGCAGATACGCAGTATTTT. Translation: CASSSSLADTQYF.

J is TRBJ1-5 and V is TRBV6-2 or TRBV6-3; D might be TRBD1 (5 bases). The CDR3 extends over 15 amino acids. The germline V gene encodes CDR1 MNHEY and CDR2 SVGEGT. The V end was cut by 2 bases, the J end by 5 bases, with 13 bases between. In DNA, the CDR3 is TGTGCCAGCAGTTACACCCAGGGCGCCTATCAGCCCCAGCATTTT. Its translation is CASSYTQGAYQPQHF.

The chain employs TRBV10-2 and TRBJ1-2, with TRBD1 as a possible D gene (6 bases). Germline lookup yields CDR1 WSHSY and CDR2 SAAADI. CDR3 length equals 12 residues. V dropped 6 bases and J dropped 4 bases, with 9 bases sitting between them. This CDR3 reads CASSGQPYGYTF. For the CDR3, the DNA is TGCGCCAGCAGCGGACAGCCCTATGGCTACACCTTC.